This TCR beta chain was retrieved from a study of T cell responses to AZD1222 COVID-19 vaccine. Overall study results and limits: The span of vaccine-associated CD4 TCRs extended across spike, with dominance at 160-218 and 743-854. Donor demographics were predominantly white British with a female majority; clonal diversity may be underestimated.

Measured with immunoSEQ multiplex PCR; TCRdb has only the in-frame clones, and not every one. Here the sample spans approximately 190,000 clones, more than 75% being singletons. This clone was observed once. Its target is unknown. V lost 3 bases and J lost 2; bases outside the gene matches: 0. The CDR3 runs 13 residues. The rearrangement links TRBV5-3 to TRBJ2-7, with 9 bases that match TRBD1. TRBV5-3 is flagged as an ORF with uncertain function. The receptor was isolated from an adult in good health. The sample consisted of peripheral blood, taken on day 0 of AZD1222 vaccination. The DNA of the CDR3 is TGTGCCAGAAGCTGGACAGGGGCCTACGAGCAGTACTTC. It yields the protein CARSWTGAYEQYF.